This TCR beta chain was recorded in a study of CD8+CD57+ T cells in acquired aplastic anemia. Study-wide background: Mean DNA quantity obtained from sorted CD4+ and CD8+ cells was 3.2 ug.

Patients sequenced had flow cytometry evidence of CD8+CD57+ cell expansion. The CDR3 runs 15 residues. V shed 9 bases and J 3 bases; nucleotides not matched to a gene: 5. Germline V gene lookup returns CDR1 LNHDA and CDR2 SQIVND (reference sequence). Profiling of TCR beta VDJ combinations and CDR3 sequences used genomic DNA as template. TCRdb passed the reads through MiXCR, listing each CDR3 protein once. The sample has about 160,000 distinct CDR3 sequences, less than 60% seen once; the top ten hold approximately 3%. Input material: sorted CD4+, CD8+, or CD8+CD57+ T cells (not recorded which) from PBMCs. This TCR derives from a human donor with aplastic anemia. The V and J genes are TRBV19 and TRBJ2-3, with 14 nucleotides matching TRBD2. This CDR3 is CASRLAGGPTDTQYF. CDR3 nucleotide sequence: TGTGCCAGCAGACTAGCGGGAGGGCCAACAGATACGCAGTATTTT.